The 21 T cell receptor beta chains given below trace back to one sample, sequenced in a study of shared clonotypes between healthy human individuals. Measured with immunoSEQ multiplex PCR; TCRdb has only the in-frame clones, and not every one. The data show over a million clones, under 80% seen once. The sample comprised memory CD4+ T cells sorted from blood. Subset defined: CD45RA-negative fraction. The source of these receptors is a man younger than 35 in good health.

This clone has a handful of counts. This rearrangement joins TRBV6-1 to TRBJ1-3, with 8 bases lining up with TRBD1. V was clipped by 6 bases and J by 4 bases; unmatched bases: 8. Germline V gene sequence: CDR1 MNHNS, CDR2 SASEGT. There are 15 residues in the CDR3. In DNA form, the CDR3 reads TGTGCCAGCAGCGACCGACAGGGGTTAGGAAACACCATATATTTT. It specifies CASSDRQGLGNTIYF.

The gene calls are TRBV5-1 and TRBJ1-1, with 9 bases matching TRBD1. Germline V gives CDR1 SGHRS, CDR2 YFSETQ. V shed 6 bases and J 9 bases; nucleotides not matched to a gene: 12. The CDR3 loop spans 14 amino acids. The chain's CDR3 is CASKLGRDRDQAFF. CDR3 DNA sequence: TGCGCCAGCAAACTTGGAAGGGACAGGGACCAAGCTTTCTTT.

J is TRBJ2-7 and V is TRBV7-3, with D tentatively TRBD2 (5 bases). Per germline, CDR1 SGHTA and CDR2 FQGTGA. The V and J ends lost 5 bases and 2 bases respectively, with 10 bases between them. The CDR3 sequence is 13 residues long. Written as DNA, the CDR3 is TGTGCCAGCAGCGCCGGGAATCCCTACGAGCAGTACTTC. Translated, it gives CASSAGNPYEQYF.

V and J are TRBV11-2 and TRBJ1-3, with 8 bases matching TRBD1. V was pared by 5 bases and J by 0 bases, with 3 bases of the junction left unmatched. The germline gives CDR1 SGHAT, CDR2 FQNNGV. The CDR3 loop spans 15 amino acids. CDR3 loop: CASSPDRGSGNTIYF. The CDR3 nucleotides read TGTGCCAGCAGCCCAGACAGGGGCTCTGGAAACACCATATATTTT. Looking up the rest from reference TRBV11-2 and TRBJ1-3 gives the full variable domain: EAGVAQSPRYKIIEKRQSVAFWCNPISGHATLYWYQQILGQGPKLLIQFQNNGVVDDSQLPKDRFSAERLKGVDSTLKIQPAKLEDSAVYLCASSPDRGSGNTIYFGEGSWLTVV.

The J gene is TRBJ1-3, the V gene TRBV4-3; D is undetermined. Germline-derived CDR1 and CDR2 are LGHNA and YSLEER. There are 15 residues in the CDR3. V lost 4 bases, J lost 0 bases, and 10 bases lay in between. The CDR3 DNA follows: TGCGCCAGCAGCCCGGACGTATTCTCTGGAAACACCATATATTTT. This translates into CASSPDVFSGNTIYF.

The chain couples TRBV28 to TRBJ1-5, with D maybe TRBD1 (5 bases). CDR1 and CDR2 (germline): MDHEN, SYDVKM. CDR3 size: 16 residues. V shed 2 bases and J shed 1 base, with 12 bases lying between them. The CDR3 sequence: CASSLGGQGSNQPQHF. The CDR3 nucleotides read TGTGCCAGCAGTTTAGGGGGTCAGGGCAGCAATCAGCCCCAGCATTTT. The full variable domain, its missing parts supplied by reference TRBV28 and TRBJ1-5, is DVKVTQSSRYLVKRTGEKVFLECVQDMDHENMFWYRQDPGLGLRLIYFSYDVKMKEKGDIPEGYSVSREKKERFSLILESASTNQTSMYLCASSLGGQGSNQPQHFGDGTRLSIL.

V gene TRBV7-9 combines with J gene TRBJ2-5; D is ambiguous. CDR3 length equals 15 residues. From germline, CDR1 is SEHNR and CDR2 FQNEAQ (reference sequence). V lost 2 bases and J lost 1, with 11 bases in between. The CDR3 sequence: CASSLFRPIQETQYF. DNA of the CDR3: TGTGCCAGCAGCTTATTTCGACCGATCCAAGAGACCCAGTACTTC.

The CDR3 sequence is CASSPGTSGAYNEQFF. The CDR3 nucleotides are TGCGCCAGCAGCCCCGGGACTAGCGGGGCCTACAATGAGCAGTTCTTC. This chain joins TRBV5-1 and TRBJ2-1; 13 positions match TRBD2. Trimming cost V 4 bases and J 2 bases; bases outside gene matches: 3. This CDR3 is built from 16 residues. CDR1 is SGHRS, CDR2 YFSETQ, per germline.

V and J are TRBV5-1 and TRBJ2-7, with no clear D. The germline gives CDR1 SGHRS, CDR2 YFSETQ. V was cut by 2 bases and J by 5 bases, with 14 bases left in between. The CDR3 runs 14 residues. CDR3 sequence: CASSFRGNSHEQYF. In DNA, the CDR3 is TGCGCCAGCAGCTTCCGTGGAAATAGCCACGAGCAGTACTTC.

The V gene is TRBV19, the J gene TRBJ2-6; 12 bases line up with TRBD1. The V gene end was trimmed by 6 bases and the J gene end by 2 bases; junction bases not matched to a gene: 8. The CDR3 extends over 18 amino acids. Germline V gives CDR1 LNHDA, CDR2 SQIVND (reference sequence). CDR3 amino acids: CASRLGGQGAPGANVLTF. CDR3 DNA: TGTGCCAGTAGGCTCGGGGGACAGGGGGCTCCTGGGGCCAACGTCCTGACTTTC.

About this clone itself: The same CDR3 is also encoded by other DNA sequences in this sample. V usage is TRBV27 and J usage is TRBJ1-2, with 7 bases matching TRBD1. There are 13 residues in the CDR3. The V and J ends lost 3 bases and 4 bases, in that order; junction bases with no gene match: 2. CDR1 and CDR2 from the germline V gene are MNHEY and SMNVEV (reference sequence). The CDR3 protein is CASSFRTGYGYTF. CDR3 DNA: TGTGCCAGCAGTTTCCGGACAGGCTATGGCTACACCTTC.

The gene calls are TRBV6-1 and TRBJ1-4, with D possibly TRBD1 on 5 matching bases. Trimming shortened V by 0 bases and J by 0 bases, and 11 bases separated the two germline ends. The CDR3 sequence is 17 residues long. The germline gives CDR1 MNHNS, CDR2 SASEGT. In nucleotides, the CDR3 is TGTGCCAGCAGTGAAGCTCCCCCAGGGTCAACTAATGAAAAACTGTTTTTT. Amino acid sequence: CASSEAPPGSTNEKLFF.

J is TRBJ2-1 and V is TRBV5-1; 11 nucleotides line up with TRBD2. The germline V gene encodes CDR1 SGHRS and CDR2 YFSETQ. The CDR3 runs to 15 residues. J was trimmed by 6 bases and V by 4 bases; bases with no gene match: 6. CDR3 amino acids: CASSKGLAVSNEQFF. The CDR3 region has the DNA TGCGCCAGCAGCAAGGGACTAGCGGTCTCCAATGAGCAGTTCTTC.

This clone occurred once. In DNA, the CDR3 is TGTGCCAGCAGTTTACGCCTCATCCCGACAGGGCGAACAGATACGCAGTATTTT. Translating it yields CASSLRLIPTGRTDTQYF. This chain joins TRBV27 and TRBJ2-3, with 7 bases matching TRBD1. The length of the CDR3 is 18 residues. The V gene end was trimmed by 2 bases and the J gene end by 3 bases; junction bases not matched to a gene: 14. Germline V gene sequence: CDR1 MNHEY, CDR2 SMNVEV (reference sequence).

In the case of this clone: Since a much larger clone is just one base distant, this may be a read error. The sample carries other DNA sequences with the same CDR3. This chain connects TRBV6-1 to TRBJ2-7; D is perhaps TRBD1 or TRBD2 (5 bases each). V lost 5 bases to trimming and J lost 0 bases, with 8 bases between them. CDR1 is MNHNS, CDR2 SASEGT, per germline. The CDR3 is 13 residues long. CDR3 in amino acids: CASSRGSSYEQYF. The CDR3 DNA reads as TGTGCCAGCAGTCGGGGCAGCTCCTACGAGCAGTACTTC.

This clone was seen a few times. The sample holds other DNA sequences that translate to the same CDR3. V gene TRBV11-2 combines with J gene TRBJ2-3; D not certain. Trimming removed 1 base from V and 1 base from J, with 3 bases in between. CDR3 length: 13 amino acids. The germline CDR1 and CDR2 sequences are SGHAT and FQNNGV. The DNA of the CDR3 is TGTGCCAGCAGCTTAGCGGGCACAGATACGCAGTATTTT. It specifies CASSLAGTDTQYF. The full variable domain, rest sourced from reference TRBV11-2 and TRBJ2-3, is EAGVAQSPRYKIIEKRQSVAFWCNPISGHATLYWYQQILGQGPKLLIQFQNNGVVDDSQLPKDRFSAERLKGVDSTLKIQPAKLEDSAVYLCASSLAGTDTQYFGPGTRLTVL.

Only one count was recorded for this clone. Other DNA sequences from this sample encode an identical CDR3 as well. The chain is built from TRBV6-6 and TRBJ2-7; unclear D gene. Trimming shortened V by 4 bases and J by 2 bases, and 3 bases separated the two germline ends. Per the germline V gene, CDR1 is MNHNY and CDR2 is SVGAGI (reference sequence). This CDR3 is built from 11 residues. Written as DNA, the CDR3 is TGTGCCAGCAGTTCCACCTACGAGCAGTACTTC. This codes for CASSSTYEQYF.

The chain links TRBV11-2 to TRBJ2-7; TRBD1 is a possible D gene (6 bases). There are 16 residues in the CDR3. Germline CDR1 SGHAT, CDR2 FQNNGV. The germline V and J ends were trimmed by 4 bases and 4 bases, with 20 bases remaining between them. For the CDR3, the DNA is TGTGCCAGCAGCTACAAAATCGACAGGTCAATATACGAGCAGTACTTC. Encoded protein: CASSYKIDRSIYEQYF. Full variable domain (outside the CDR3, taken from reference TRBV11-2 and TRBJ2-7): EAGVAQSPRYKIIEKRQSVAFWCNPISGHATLYWYQQILGQGPKLLIQFQNNGVVDDSQLPKDRFSAERLKGVDSTLKIQPAKLEDSAVYLCASSYKIDRSIYEQYFGPGTRLTVT.

The genes are TRBV5-4 and TRBJ1-2, with 10 bases matching TRBD1. In germline, CDR1 is SGHNT, CDR2 YYREEE (reference sequence). This CDR3 comprises 14 residues. J was trimmed by 5 bases and V by 4 bases; bases with no gene match: 5. CDR3 coding DNA: TGTGCCAGCAGCCTGGGACAGGGGCTTTATGGCTACACCTTC. Encoded protein: CASSLGQGLYGYTF.

This clone has only one observation. The chain recombines TRBV9 with TRBJ1-1; the match to TRBD1 covers 7 bases. The V and J ends lost 4 bases and 0 bases, in that order; junction bases with no gene match: 3. CDR3 length: 14 amino acids. The V gene's germline CDR1 is SGDLS and CDR2 YYNGEE. For the CDR3, the DNA is TGTGCCAGCAGCCAGGGGGGGATGAACACTGAAGCTTTCTTT. Translated: CASSQGGMNTEAFF.

The rearrangement uses TRBV23-1 and TRBJ1-5; tentatively, D is TRBD1 (6 bases). TRBV23-1 is an open reading frame, and its role is uncertain. CDR3 length equals 13 residues. Trimming took off 10 bases at V and 4 bases at J, with 14 bases between the two ends. CDR3 DNA: TGCGCCAACATGTGGGGGCGAAATCAGCCCCAGCATTTT. Amino acids: CANMWGRNQPQHF.